The entry below gives a single TCR beta chain sequence along with its context. Its antigen is unidentified. The RNA, about 0.45 to 1 ug, was put through reverse transcription using random hexamers. TCRdb redid the calling of the immunoSEQ multiplex PCR reads with MiXCR, one entry per CDR3 protein. This table holds about 200,000 distinct CDR3 sequences, 85% to 95% found once. In germline, CDR1 is SGDLS, CDR2 YYNGEE. This CDR3 is 14 amino acids long. V shed 2 bases and J 10 bases; nucleotides not matched to a gene: 6. The sample comes from a study of CD8 T cells in Susac syndrome. Notes on the study in general: It was acknowledged in the study that its TCR sequencing and HLA analysis involved a relatively small number of individuals.

Controls comprised healthy donors matched for age and sex. Isolation of CD8+ and CD4+ T cells was performed negatively, whereas enrichment of TEMRA cells was done by FACS. The sequenced material came from CD4+ T cells from PBMCs. The clonotype was recovered from a human donor in good health. The rearrangement uses TRBV9 and TRBJ1-6; 7 nucleotides line up with TRBD1. CDR3 sequence: CASSVRGESSPLHF. CDR3 nucleotides: TGTGCCAGCAGCGTCAGGGGGGAATCGTCACCCCTCCACTTT.